Below are 31 T cell receptor beta chains sequenced from a single sample in a study of long-term antiretroviral therapy in people with HIV. With survey level as its setting, the immunoSEQ assay was v3.0. This table comes from immunoSEQ multiplex PCR, and its TCRdb copy is limited to in-frame clones, with some not included. The sample has some 7,900 clones, nearly 80% seen once. The material sequenced was unsorted PBMCs, taken 0.6 years before starting antiretroviral therapy. All receptors come from a man aged 40-49 years with HIV.

The sample holds a few counts of this clone. This chain uses TRBV19 with TRBJ1-1; D is possibly TRBD1 (5 bases). Trimming removed 7 bases from V and 4 bases from J, with 16 bases in between. The CDR3 has 14 amino acids. In germline, CDR1 is LNHDA, CDR2 SQIVND (reference sequence). CDR3 nucleotide sequence: TGTGCCAGTACCTCGACAGCGCGGTTCACTGAAGCTTTCTTT. Encoded protein: CASTSTARFTEAFF.

The CDR3 here is CASSQGLPLNIQYF. CDR3 sequence (DNA): TGCGCCAGCAGCCAGGGACTTCCTTTGAACATTCAGTACTTC. The rearrangement links TRBV4-1 to TRBJ2-4; perhaps TRBD2 as D (6 bases). V was shortened by 3 bases and J by 7 bases, with 13 bases between the two germline ends. CDR1 is MGHRA and CDR2 is YSYEKL in the germline V gene. This CDR3 is built from 14 residues.

The V gene is TRBV5-1, the J gene TRBJ1-2, with TRBD1 as a possible D gene (5 bases). Per germline, CDR1 SGHRS and CDR2 YFSETQ. V shed 6 bases and J shed 7 bases, with 19 bases lying between them. The CDR3 is made up of 14 amino acids. The CDR3 coding sequence is TGCGCCAGCACCCCCGACAGTTCTCAAGCTGGCTACACCTTC. Its translation is CASTPDSSQAGYTF.

The rearrangement uses TRBV30 and TRBJ1-1; 7 bases line up with TRBD1. The J segment lost 1 base and the V segment lost 3 bases, leaving 2 bases of the junction unmatched. This CDR3 region has 13 residues. Germline CDR1 reads GTSNPN; CDR2 reads SVGIG (reference sequence). CDR3 sequence reads: CAWSRQGNTEAFF. The DNA of the CDR3 is TGTGCCTGGAGCCGACAGGGGAACACTGAAGCTTTCTTT.

V and J are TRBV27 and TRBJ2-1; D is uncertain. Germline V gives CDR1 MNHEY, CDR2 SMNVEV (reference sequence). The CDR3 is made up of 13 amino acids. The V gene lost 2 bases and the J gene lost 5 bases, with 7 bases spanning the gap. The CDR3 bases are TGTGCCAGCAGTTTAACCCAGGACAATGAGCAGTTCTTC. The encoded protein is CASSLTQDNEQFF.

This chain links TRBV11-3 with TRBJ1-1, with D uncertain. The germline V gene encodes CDR1 SGHNT and CDR2 YENEEA. The ends were cut back, 7 bases at V and 1 base at J, with 10 bases in the middle. This CDR3 region has 13 residues. In nucleotides, the CDR3 is TGTGCCAGCACCCGTGTCCCGAACACTGAAGCTTTCTTT. Translated: CASTRVPNTEAFF.

The gene calls are TRBV7-2 and TRBJ1-1; D not certain. CDR1 and CDR2 (germline): SGHTA, FQGNSA. Trimming took 1 base from V and 1 from J, leaving 13 bases between them. The CDR3 runs 16 residues. The CDR3: CASSLDPASGNTEAFF. Here the CDR3 DNA reads TGTGCCAGCAGCTTAGATCCCGCCTCGGGGAACACTGAAGCTTTCTTT.

J is TRBJ1-1 and V is TRBV5-4, with D maybe TRBD1 (5 bases). CDR3 size: 14 residues. V was clipped by 0 bases and J by 1 base, with 7 bases between them. Germline-derived CDR1 and CDR2 are SGHNT and YYREEE (reference sequence). Here the CDR3 DNA reads TGTGCCAGCAGCTTGGATACAGGGAACACTGAAGCTTTCTTT. Protein: CASSLDTGNTEAFF.

The chain recombines TRBV27 with TRBJ2-1; tentative D call: TRBD1 (5 bases). Germline loops: CDR1 MNHEY, CDR2 SMNVEV (reference sequence). The length of the CDR3 is 15 residues. The V gene lost 3 bases and the J gene lost 9 bases, with 18 bases spanning the gap. This chain's CDR3 is CASSFQGAPVGEQFF. CDR3 DNA: TGTGCCAGCAGTTTTCAAGGGGCGCCGGTGGGTGAGCAGTTCTTC.

The chain recombines TRBV4-1 with TRBJ1-3; D unclear. The CDR3 spans 13 residues. V lost 0 bases, J lost 10 bases, and 10 bases lay in between. CDR1 MGHRA and CDR2 YSYEKL come from the germline V gene. The DNA for the CDR3 is TGCGCCAGCAGCCAAGAAGTGCCGCGTACCATATATTTT. This encodes CASSQEVPRTIYF.

Relative to its sample, this clone is medium-sized (0.01 to 0.1%). The J gene is TRBJ2-2, the V gene TRBV18; D may be TRBD2 (5 bases). V lost 6 bases, J lost 5 bases, and 13 bases lay in between. In germline, CDR1 is KGHSH, CDR2 LQKENI. This CDR3 region has 14 residues. The CDR3 loop reads CASSNPSGTGELFF. The CDR3 bases are TGTGCCAGCTCGAATCCCTCGGGGACCGGGGAGCTGTTTTTT. Looking up the rest from reference TRBV18 and TRBJ2-2 gives the full variable domain: NAGVMQNPRHLVRRRGQEARLRCSPMKGHSHVYWYRQLPEEGLKFMVYLQKENIIDESGMPKERFSAEFPKEGPSILRIQQVVRGDSAAYFCASSNPSGTGELFFGEGSRLTVL.

The genes are TRBV6-4 and TRBJ2-7, with TRBD2 as a possible D gene (6 bases). V was trimmed by 6 bases and J by 7 bases, leaving 16 bases between them. Germline values: CDR1 MRHNA, CDR2 SNTAGT. The CDR3 runs to 13 residues. CDR3 nucleotide sequence: TGTGCCAGCAGCCGGGACTTCCTCGGGGAGCAGTACTTC. Translating it yields CASSRDFLGEQYF.

V gene TRBV7-8 combines with J gene TRBJ1-5, with a weak D call TRBD1 (5 bases). Trimming took off 2 bases at V and 7 bases at J, with 12 bases between the two ends. This CDR3 contains 14 residues. Germline CDR1 reads SGHVS; CDR2 reads FQNEAQ. CDR3 region: CASSLQEGWQPQHF. In DNA form, the CDR3 reads TGTGCCAGCAGCTTACAGGAGGGGTGGCAGCCCCAGCATTTT.

The chain uses TRBV29-1 and TRBJ1-1; the D is unclear. Trimming shortened V by 4 bases and J by 0 bases, and 12 bases separated the two germline ends. CDR1 is SQVTM and CDR2 is ANQGSEA in the germline V gene. There are 14 residues in the CDR3. CDR3 amino acids: CSVGGGEMNTEAFF. CDR3 DNA sequence: TGCAGCGTTGGAGGTGGGGAGATGAACACTGAAGCTTTCTTT.

This chain links TRBV13 with TRBJ1-1; D unresolved. Between the trimmed V and J ends, which lost 6 bases and 4 bases, there was a span of 6 bases. The CDR3 totals 11 residues. From germline, CDR1 is PRHDT and CDR2 FYEKMQ (reference sequence). CDR3 sequence: CASSTGTEAFF. CDR3 nucleotide sequence: TGTGCCAGCAGTACGGGCACTGAAGCTTTCTTT.

CDR3 in amino acids: CASSPRAGSSYNSPLHF. CDR3 nucleotides: TGCGCCAGCAGCCCCAGGGCGGGGAGCTCCTATAATTCACCCCTCCACTTT. The chain carries TRBV10-2 and TRBJ1-6, with D tentatively TRBD1 (5 bases). Germline CDR1 is WSHSY and CDR2 is SAAADI. V gave up 6 bases and J gave up 0 bases, with 15 bases separating them. This CDR3 comprises 17 residues.

The chain combines TRBV6-6 with TRBJ2-1, with D unclear. CDR1 is MNHNY and CDR2 is SVGAGI in the germline V gene (reference sequence). V lost 5 bases to trimming and J lost 5 bases, with 16 bases between them. This CDR3 comprises 15 residues. The CDR3 nucleotides are TGTGCCAGCAGTCTAAGGTCTGGAAAAGACAATGAGCAGTTCTTC. Translation: CASSLRSGKDNEQFF.

The chain employs TRBV5-4 and TRBJ1-3, with D perhaps matching TRBD1 (5 bases). CDR3 size: 16 residues. Looked up from germline, CDR1 is SGHNT and CDR2 is YYREEE (reference sequence). Trimming took 3 bases from V and 9 from J, leaving 22 bases between them. CDR3 amino acids: CASSYSGTTRRGTIYF. CDR3 DNA: TGTGCCAGCAGCTATTCCGGGACCACCAGACGGGGCACCATATATTTT. Full variable domain (remainder filled in from reference TRBV5-4 and TRBJ1-3): ETGVTQSPTHLIKTRGQQVTLRCSSQSGHNTVSWYQQALGQGPQFIFQYYREEENGRGNFPPRFSGLQFPNYSSELNVNALELDDSALYLCASSYSGTTRRGTIYFGEGSWLTVV.

As for this clone: An end of the junction differs from the germline gene, which may be a read error. The chain carries TRBV5-5 and TRBJ1-4; D unresolved. This CDR3 region has 14 residues. In germline, CDR1 is SGHKS, CDR2 YYEKEE (reference sequence). In DNA form, the CDR3 reads TGTGCCAGCAGTTTGGTTAGGGAGGGTGAAAAACTGTTTTTT. Protein product: CASSLVREGEKLFF.

The V call is TRBV7-9, the J call TRBJ2-1; D remains unclear. CDR1 is SEHNR, CDR2 FQNEAQ, per germline (reference sequence). This CDR3 spans 13 amino acids. Trimming took 4 bases from V and 6 from J, leaving 10 bases between them. The CDR3 sequence is CASSSSFVNEQFF. CDR3 DNA: TGTGCCAGCAGCTCCTCCTTTGTCAATGAGCAGTTCTTC. Full variable domain (rest looked up from reference TRBV7-9 and TRBJ2-1): DTGVSQNPRHKITKRGQNVTFRCDPISEHNRLYWYRQTLGQGPEFLTYFQNEAQLEKSRLLSDRFSAERPKGSFSTLEIQRTEQGDSAMYLCASSSSFVNEQFFGPGTRLTVL.

The genes are TRBV19 and TRBJ1-2; unclear D gene. The CDR3 is 14 residues long. The germline V gene encodes CDR1 LNHDA and CDR2 SQIVND (reference sequence). V was pared by 6 bases and J by 2 bases, with 13 bases between. CDR3 region: CASRDLSKNYGYTF. CDR3 coding DNA: TGTGCCAGTAGAGATTTGAGTAAAAACTATGGCTACACCTTC.

Within the sample, this clone is medium-sized. The chain carries TRBV30 and TRBJ2-1; no reliable D call. V lost 0 bases, J lost 4 bases, and 7 bases lay in between. The germline gives CDR1 GTSNPN, CDR2 SVGIG (reference sequence). CDR3 size: 13 residues. This chain's CDR3 is CAWSVAIYNEQFF. DNA of the CDR3: TGTGCCTGGAGTGTCGCCATTTACAATGAGCAGTTCTTC.

The chain employs TRBV10-3 and TRBJ2-7; TRBD1 agrees at 11 bases. V gave up 7 bases and J gave up 6 bases; unmatched junction bases: 8. This CDR3 comprises 14 residues. Germline V gene sequence: CDR1 ENHRY, CDR2 SYGVKD. CDR3 bases: TGTGCCATCACCTCCGGGACAGGGGGTAGCGAGCAGTACTTC. Encoded protein: CAITSGTGGSEQYF.

This rearrangement joins TRBV5-1 to TRBJ2-2, with 7 bases fitting TRBD1. Germline values: CDR1 SGHRS, CDR2 YFSETQ. Trimming took 1 base from V and 1 from J; bases not matched to a gene: 4. The CDR3 is 16 amino acids. As DNA, the CDR3 is TGCGCCAGCAGCTTGAGGGCAGGGGGGAACACCGGGGAGCTGTTTTTT. Translating it yields CASSLRAGGNTGELFF.

The V gene is TRBV5-6, the J gene TRBJ2-3, with 7 positions matching TRBD1. CDR1 SGHDT and CDR2 YYEEEE come from the germline V gene. The CDR3 extends over 16 amino acids. V trimming: 4 bases; J trimming: 0 bases; junction bases outside the gene matches: 8. The CDR3 spells CASSVIRTGSTDTQYF. The DNA for the CDR3 is TGTGCCAGCAGCGTTATCCGGACAGGCAGCACAGATACGCAGTATTTT.

J is TRBJ1-5 and V is TRBV2; D is unresolved. Germline CDR1 reads SNHLY; CDR2 reads FYNNEI. CDR3 size: 15 residues. Trimming took off 6 bases at V and 7 bases at J, with 19 bases between the two ends. CDR3 bases: TGTGCCAGCAGGACTGACCAGAAGGTTACCCAGCCCCAGCATTTT. Its translation: CASRTDQKVTQPQHF.

The V gene is TRBV19, the J gene TRBJ1-1; D is unclear. V was trimmed by 2 bases and J by 7 bases, leaving 20 bases between them. Germline CDR1 LNHDA, CDR2 SQIVND (reference sequence). CDR3 length equals 16 residues. The CDR3 bases are TGTGCCAGTAGTATAAATCATCGGTCCCGTGGGTATGAAGCTTTCTTT. Translation: CASSINHRSRGYEAFF.

This clone came up a few times. The chain employs TRBV9 and TRBJ1-2; maybe TRBD1 (5 bases). Trimming pared 4 bases from V and 8 bases from J, leaving 9 bases between. The CDR3 spans 11 residues. Germline CDR1 is SGDLS and CDR2 is YYNGEE. The CDR3 is CASSLRGGYTF. The CDR3 DNA reads as TGTGCCAGCAGCTTAAGGGGCGGCTACACCTTC.

The chain is built from TRBV27 and TRBJ2-7; D is perhaps TRBD1 (6 bases). CDR3 length: 15 residues. V was cut by 5 bases and J by 4 bases, with 18 bases left in between. Germline assignment: CDR1 MNHEY and CDR2 SMNVEV (reference sequence). CDR3 bases: TGTGCCAGCAGTCCCCCCAAAATCACAGGGTACGAGCAGTACTTC. Its translation is CASSPPKITGYEQYF.

The V and J genes are TRBV7-8 and TRBJ2-1; D call uncertain. Germline CDR1 is SGHVS and CDR2 is FQNEAQ. The CDR3 consists of 15 residues. Deletions cut 1 base from V and 10 bases from J, with 17 bases between. The CDR3 here is CASSLDGASHGEQFF. The CDR3 DNA sequence: TGTGCCAGCAGCTTAGATGGCGCTTCCCATGGGGAGCAGTTCTTC.

V is TRBV7-2 and J is TRBJ1-1, with D uncertain. This CDR3 has 14 residues. Germline V gene sequence: CDR1 SGHTA, CDR2 FQGNSA. Trimming cost V 5 bases and J 4 bases, with 14 bases left between them. CDR3 residues: CASSPGRSSTEAFF. The DNA of the CDR3 is TGTGCCAGCAGCCCCGGACGGAGTAGCACTGAAGCTTTCTTT.